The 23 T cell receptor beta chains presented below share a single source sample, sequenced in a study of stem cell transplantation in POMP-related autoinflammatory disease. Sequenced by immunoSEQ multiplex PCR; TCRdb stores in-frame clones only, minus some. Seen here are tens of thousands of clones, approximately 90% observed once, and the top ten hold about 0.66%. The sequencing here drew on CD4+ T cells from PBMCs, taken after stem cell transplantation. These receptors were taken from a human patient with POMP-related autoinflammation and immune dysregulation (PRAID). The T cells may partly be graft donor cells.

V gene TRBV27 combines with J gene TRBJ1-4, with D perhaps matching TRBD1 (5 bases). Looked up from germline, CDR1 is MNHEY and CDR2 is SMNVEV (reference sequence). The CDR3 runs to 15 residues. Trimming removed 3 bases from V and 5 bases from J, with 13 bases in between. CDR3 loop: CASSFLGVGNEKLFF. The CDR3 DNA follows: TGTGCCAGCAGTTTCTTAGGGGTGGGAAATGAAAAACTGTTTTTT.

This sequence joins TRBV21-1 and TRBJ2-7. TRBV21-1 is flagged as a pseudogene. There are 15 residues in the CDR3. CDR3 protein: CASSKPSGPSHEQYF. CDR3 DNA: TGTGCCAGCAGCAAGCCCTCGGGACCCTCCCACGAGCAGTACTTC.

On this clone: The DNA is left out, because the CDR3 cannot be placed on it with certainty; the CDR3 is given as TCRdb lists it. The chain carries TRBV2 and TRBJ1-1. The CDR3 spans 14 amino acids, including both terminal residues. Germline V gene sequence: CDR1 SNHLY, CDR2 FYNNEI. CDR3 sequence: CASSSGPANTEAFF.

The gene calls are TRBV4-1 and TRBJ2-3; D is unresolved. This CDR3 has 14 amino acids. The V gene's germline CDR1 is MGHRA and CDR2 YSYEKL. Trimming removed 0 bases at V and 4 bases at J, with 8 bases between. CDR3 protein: CASSQEDPADTQYF. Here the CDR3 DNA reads TGCGCCAGCAGCCAAGAGGACCCCGCAGATACGCAGTATTTT.

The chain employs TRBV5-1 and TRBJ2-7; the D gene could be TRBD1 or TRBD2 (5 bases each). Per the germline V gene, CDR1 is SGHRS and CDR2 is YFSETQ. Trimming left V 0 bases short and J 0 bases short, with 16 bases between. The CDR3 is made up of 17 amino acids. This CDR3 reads CASSLVSGPLVSYEQYF. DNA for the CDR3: TGCGCCAGCAGCTTGGTGTCGGGGCCCCTGGTCTCCTACGAGCAGTACTTC.

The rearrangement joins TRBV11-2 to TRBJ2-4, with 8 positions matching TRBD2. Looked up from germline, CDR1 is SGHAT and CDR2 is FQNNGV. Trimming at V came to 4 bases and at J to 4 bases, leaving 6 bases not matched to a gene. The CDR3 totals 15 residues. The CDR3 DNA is TGTGCCAGCAGCTCATTAGCGGGGCCAAAAAACATTCAGTACTTC. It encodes CASSSLAGPKNIQYF.

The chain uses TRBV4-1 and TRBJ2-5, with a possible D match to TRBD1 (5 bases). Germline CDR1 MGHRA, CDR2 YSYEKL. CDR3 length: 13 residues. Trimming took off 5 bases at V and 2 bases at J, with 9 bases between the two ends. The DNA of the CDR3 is TGCGCCAGCAGCAGGGGATTTCAAGAGACCCAGTACTTC. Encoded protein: CASSRGFQETQYF.

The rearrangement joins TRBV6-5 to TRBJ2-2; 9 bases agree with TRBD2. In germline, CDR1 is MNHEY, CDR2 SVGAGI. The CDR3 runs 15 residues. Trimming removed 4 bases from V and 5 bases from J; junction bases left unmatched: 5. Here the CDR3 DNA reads TGTGCCAGCAGTTCCCGCGGGGGGGGTACCGGGGAGCTGTTTTTT. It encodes CASSSRGGGTGELFF.

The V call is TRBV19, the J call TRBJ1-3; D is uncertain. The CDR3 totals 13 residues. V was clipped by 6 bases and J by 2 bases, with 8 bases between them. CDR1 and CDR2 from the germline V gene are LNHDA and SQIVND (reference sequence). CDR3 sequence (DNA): TGTGCCAGTAGGTCCAGGCCTGGAAACACCATATATTTT. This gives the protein CASRSRPGNTIYF. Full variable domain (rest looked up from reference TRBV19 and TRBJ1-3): DGGITQSPKYLFRKEGQNVTLSCEQNLNHDAMYWYRQDPGQGLRLIYYSQIVNDFQKGDIAEGYSVSREKKESFPLTVTSAQKNPTAFYLCASRSRPGNTIYFGEGSWLTVV.

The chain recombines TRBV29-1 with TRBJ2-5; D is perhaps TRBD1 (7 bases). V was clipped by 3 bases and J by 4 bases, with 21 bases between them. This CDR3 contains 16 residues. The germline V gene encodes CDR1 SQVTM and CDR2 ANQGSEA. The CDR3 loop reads CSVEAGQHLKGETQYF. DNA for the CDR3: TGCAGCGTTGAGGCGGGACAGCACCTTAAGGGAGAGACCCAGTACTTC.

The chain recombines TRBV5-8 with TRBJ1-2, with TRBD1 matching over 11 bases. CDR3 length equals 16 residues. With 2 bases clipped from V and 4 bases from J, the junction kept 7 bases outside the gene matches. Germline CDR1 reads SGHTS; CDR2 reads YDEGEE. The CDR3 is CASSLPGTGGGYGYTF. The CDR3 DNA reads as TGTGCCAGCAGCTTACCCGGGACAGGGGGGGGCTATGGCTACACCTTC.

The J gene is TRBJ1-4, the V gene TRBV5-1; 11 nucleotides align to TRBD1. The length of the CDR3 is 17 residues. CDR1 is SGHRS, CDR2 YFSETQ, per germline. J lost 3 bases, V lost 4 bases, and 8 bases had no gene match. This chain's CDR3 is CASSPGQGARSNEKLFF. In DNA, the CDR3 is TGCGCCAGCAGCCCAGGACAGGGGGCAAGGTCTAATGAAAAACTGTTTTTT.

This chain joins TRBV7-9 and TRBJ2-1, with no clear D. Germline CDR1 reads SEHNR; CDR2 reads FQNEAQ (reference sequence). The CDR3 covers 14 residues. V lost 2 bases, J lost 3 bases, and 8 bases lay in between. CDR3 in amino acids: CASSLMVLYNEQFF. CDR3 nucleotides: TGTGCCAGCAGCTTAATGGTCCTCTACAATGAGCAGTTCTTC.

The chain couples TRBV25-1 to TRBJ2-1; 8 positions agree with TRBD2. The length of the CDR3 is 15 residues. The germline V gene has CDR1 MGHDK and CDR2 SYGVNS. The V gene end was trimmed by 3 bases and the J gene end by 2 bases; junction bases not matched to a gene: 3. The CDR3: CASSELGLAYNEQFF. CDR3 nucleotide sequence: TGTGCCAGCAGTGAGCTGGGACTAGCCTACAATGAGCAGTTCTTC.

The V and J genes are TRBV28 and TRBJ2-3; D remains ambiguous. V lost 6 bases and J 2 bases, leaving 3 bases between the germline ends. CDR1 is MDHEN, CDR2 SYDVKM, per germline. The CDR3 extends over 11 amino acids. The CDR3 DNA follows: TGTGCCAGCAGGTCCACAGATACGCAGTATTTT. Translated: CASRSTDTQYF.

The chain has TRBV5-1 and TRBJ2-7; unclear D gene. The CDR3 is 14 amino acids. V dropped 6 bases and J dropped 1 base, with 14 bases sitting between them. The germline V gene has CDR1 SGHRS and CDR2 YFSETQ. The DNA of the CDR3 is TGCGCCAGCACCGACCCGTCCGGATCCTACGAGCAGTACTTC. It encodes CASTDPSGSYEQYF.

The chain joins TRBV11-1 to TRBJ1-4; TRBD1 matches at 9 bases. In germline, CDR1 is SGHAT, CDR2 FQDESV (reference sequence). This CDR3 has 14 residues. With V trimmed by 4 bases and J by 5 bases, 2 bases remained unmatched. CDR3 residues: CASSSGTGNEKLFF. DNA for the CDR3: TGTGCCAGCAGCTCCGGGACAGGGAATGAAAAACTGTTTTTT.

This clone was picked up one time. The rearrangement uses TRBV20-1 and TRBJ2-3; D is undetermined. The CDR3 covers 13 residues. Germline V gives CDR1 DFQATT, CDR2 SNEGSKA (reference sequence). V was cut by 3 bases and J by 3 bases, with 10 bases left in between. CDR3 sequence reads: CSASRESTDTQYF. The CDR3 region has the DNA TGCAGTGCTAGTAGAGAGAGTACAGATACGCAGTATTTT.

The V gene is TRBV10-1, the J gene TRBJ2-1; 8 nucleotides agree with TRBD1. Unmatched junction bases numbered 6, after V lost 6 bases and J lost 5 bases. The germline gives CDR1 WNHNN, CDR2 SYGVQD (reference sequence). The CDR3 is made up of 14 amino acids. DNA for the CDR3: TGCGCCAGCAGCGACAGGGGATTTAACAATGAGCAGTTCTTC. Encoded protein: CASSDRGFNNEQFF.

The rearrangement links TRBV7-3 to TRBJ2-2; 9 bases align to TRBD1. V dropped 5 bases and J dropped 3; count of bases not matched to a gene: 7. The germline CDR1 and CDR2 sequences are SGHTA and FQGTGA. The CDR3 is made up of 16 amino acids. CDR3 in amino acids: CASSPTGGRDTGELFF. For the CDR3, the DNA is TGTGCCAGCAGCCCCACAGGGGGCCGAGACACCGGGGAGCTGTTTTTT.

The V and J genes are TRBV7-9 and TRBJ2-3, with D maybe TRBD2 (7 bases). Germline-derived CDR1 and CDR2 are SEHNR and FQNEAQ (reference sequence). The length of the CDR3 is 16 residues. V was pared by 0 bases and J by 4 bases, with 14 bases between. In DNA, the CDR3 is TGTGCCAGCAGCTTAGCGAGCACGGGGGGCCCAGATACGCAGTATTTT. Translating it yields CASSLASTGGPDTQYF. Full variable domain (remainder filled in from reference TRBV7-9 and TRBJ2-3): DTGVSQNPRHKITKRGQNVTFRCDPISEHNRLYWYRQTLGQGPEFLTYFQNEAQLEKSRLLSDRFSAERPKGSFSTLEIQRTEQGDSAMYLCASSLASTGGPDTQYFGPGTRLTVL.

CDR3 nucleotides: TGTGCCAGCTCACAGGCAACCGGCGGGGAGCTGTTTTTT. It translates to CASSQATGGELFF. This chain connects TRBV18 to TRBJ2-2; no clear D. Trimming removed 4 bases from V and 7 bases from J, with 10 bases in between. CDR3 length equals 13 residues. Germline CDR1 and CDR2: KGHSH and LQKENI.

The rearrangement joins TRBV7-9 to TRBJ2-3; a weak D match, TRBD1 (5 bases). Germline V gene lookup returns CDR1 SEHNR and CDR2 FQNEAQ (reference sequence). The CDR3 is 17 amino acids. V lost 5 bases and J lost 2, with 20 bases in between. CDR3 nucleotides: TGTGCCAGCAGCCATTGGGGCTTCCAAGGGGTCACAGATACGCAGTATTTT. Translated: CASSHWGFQGVTDTQYF.